This TCR beta chain was obtained from a study of PD-L1 blockade in urothelial cancer. Sample time point: pretreatment peripheral blood. The CDR3 loop spans 16 amino acids. CDR1 is SSHAT and CDR2 is FNYEAQ in the germline V gene (reference sequence). The ends lost 0 bases at V and 5 bases at J; junction bases unmatched: 5. Sequenced by immunoSEQ multiplex PCR; TCRdb stores in-frame clones only, minus some. The table lists roughly 50,000 clones, 87% of them singletons. The source was PBMCs, collected around atezolizumab (anti-PD-L1) treatment. The receptor was derived from a woman aged 55-75 years with urothelial cancer. The V and J genes are TRBV7-7 and TRBJ2-2, with 8 bases lining up with TRBD2. The CDR3 loop reads CASSLASGAGTGELFF. The CDR3, as DNA: TGTGCCAGCAGCTTAGCTAGCGGGGCGGGGACCGGGGAGCTGTTTTTT.